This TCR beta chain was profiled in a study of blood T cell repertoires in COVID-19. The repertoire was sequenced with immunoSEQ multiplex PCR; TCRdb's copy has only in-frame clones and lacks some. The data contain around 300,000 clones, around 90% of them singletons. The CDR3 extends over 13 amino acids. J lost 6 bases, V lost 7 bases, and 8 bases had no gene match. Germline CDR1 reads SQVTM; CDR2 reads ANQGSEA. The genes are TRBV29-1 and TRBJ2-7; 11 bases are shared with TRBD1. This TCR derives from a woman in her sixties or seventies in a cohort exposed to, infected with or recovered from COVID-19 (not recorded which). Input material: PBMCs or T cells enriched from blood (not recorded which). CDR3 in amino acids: CSGLWGQGGEQYF. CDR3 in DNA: TGCAGCGGCCTGTGGGGACAGGGGGGCGAGCAGTACTTC.